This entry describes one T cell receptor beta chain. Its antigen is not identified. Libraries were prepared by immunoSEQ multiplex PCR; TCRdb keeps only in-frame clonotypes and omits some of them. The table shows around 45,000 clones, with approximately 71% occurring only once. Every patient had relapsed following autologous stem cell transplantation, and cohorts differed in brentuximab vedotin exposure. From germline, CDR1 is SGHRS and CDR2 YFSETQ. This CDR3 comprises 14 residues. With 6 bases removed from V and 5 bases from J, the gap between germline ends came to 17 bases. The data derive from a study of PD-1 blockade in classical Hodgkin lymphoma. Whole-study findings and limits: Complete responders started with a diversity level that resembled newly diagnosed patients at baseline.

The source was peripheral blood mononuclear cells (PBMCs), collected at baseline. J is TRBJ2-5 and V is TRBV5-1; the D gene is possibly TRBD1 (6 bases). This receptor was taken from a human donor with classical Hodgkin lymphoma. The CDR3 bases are TGCGCCAGCAACACAGACAGGTTGAGGGAGACCCAGTACTTC. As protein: CASNTDRLRETQYF.